What follows are 27 T cell receptor beta chains derived from one specimen sequenced in a study of T cell changes during pregnancy in multiple sclerosis. TCRdb's copy holds only in-frame clones and misses some; the assay was immunoSEQ multiplex PCR. The sample holds about 69,000 clones, roughly 90% seen once. The sample was CD4+ T cells from peripheral blood mononuclear cells, taken in the third trimester of pregnancy. These receptors were obtained from a female donor in good health, enrolled as a control in a pregnancy study.

This clone occurred once. This chain uses TRBV5-4 with TRBJ1-1; perhaps TRBD1 as D (5 bases). In germline, CDR1 is SGHNT, CDR2 YYREEE (reference sequence). The CDR3 length is 14 residues. With 0 bases removed from V and 7 bases from J, the gap between germline ends came to 13 bases. The DNA of the CDR3 is TGTGCCAGCAGCTTGGAAGGGGCAGGACGTGAAGCTTTCTTT. It translates to CASSLEGAGREAFF.

The V and J genes are TRBV5-1 and TRBJ2-5; D is possibly TRBD1 (5 bases). V was shortened by 5 bases and J by 2 bases, with 13 bases between the two germline ends. Germline assignment: CDR1 SGHRS and CDR2 YFSETQ. The CDR3 has 14 residues. CDR3 region: CASSGAGLQETQYF. CDR3 nucleotide sequence: TGCGCCAGCAGTGGGGCCGGGCTGCAAGAGACCCAGTACTTC.

The chain links TRBV30 to TRBJ1-2; 7 bases fit TRBD1. Looked up from germline, CDR1 is GTSNPN and CDR2 is SVGIG (reference sequence). The CDR3 extends over 16 amino acids. The V segment lost 1 base and the J segment 2 bases; nucleotides outside the gene matches: 10. CDR3 sequence reads: CAWSGDRLAINYGYTF. The DNA of the CDR3 is TGTGCCTGGAGTGGGGACAGATTAGCAATAAACTATGGCTACACCTTC.

The genes are TRBV9 and TRBJ1-2, with TRBD1 as a possible D gene (5 bases). The germline V gene has CDR1 SGDLS and CDR2 YYNGEE. This CDR3 contains 14 residues. Trimming pared 4 bases from V and 3 bases from J, leaving 13 bases between. DNA for the CDR3: TGTGCCAGCAGCACCAGTGGGGACTACTATGGCTACACCTTC. Translating it yields CASSTSGDYYGYTF.

This chain connects TRBV5-1 to TRBJ1-2, with D tentatively TRBD1 (5 bases). The CDR3 contains 14 residues. From germline, CDR1 is SGHRS and CDR2 YFSETQ. The V end lost 0 bases, the J end lost 7 bases, and 13 bases lay between the germline ends. CDR3 DNA sequence: TGCGCCAGCAGCTTGGTCCAGGGAGGAGGTGGCTACACCTTC. It yields the protein CASSLVQGGGGYTF.

The chain carries TRBV9 and TRBJ1-2, with 11 nucleotides matching TRBD1. V was pared by 0 bases and J by 4 bases, with 5 bases of the junction left unmatched. Looked up from germline, CDR1 is SGDLS and CDR2 is YYNGEE. The CDR3 contains 16 residues. The CDR3 is CASSVDAGTGGYGYTF. The CDR3 DNA reads as TGTGCCAGCAGCGTAGACGCTGGGACAGGGGGCTATGGCTACACCTTC.

This clone appeared a few times. This sequence joins TRBV19 and TRBJ2-3; D call uncertain. The CDR3 totals 12 residues. Trimming took 9 bases from V and 5 from J, leaving 12 bases between them. Per the germline V gene, CDR1 is LNHDA and CDR2 is SQIVND (reference sequence). CDR3 protein: CASRLSGDTQYF. CDR3 nucleotides: TGTGCCAGCCGTCTTTCGGGAGATACGCAGTATTTT. Full variable domain (outside the CDR3, taken from reference TRBV19 and TRBJ2-3): DGGITQSPKYLFRKEGQNVTLSCEQNLNHDAMYWYRQDPGQGLRLIYYSQIVNDFQKGDIAEGYSVSREKKESFPLTVTSAQKNPTAFYLCASRLSGDTQYFGPGTRLTVL.

This clone was observed once. This rearrangement joins TRBV5-1 to TRBJ1-1; D call uncertain. The germline CDR1 and CDR2 sequences are SGHRS and YFSETQ. This CDR3 spans 14 amino acids. V was cut by 4 bases and J by 5 bases, with 15 bases left in between. The CDR3 DNA sequence: TGCGCCAGCAGCCCCCTTCCATCGGGGACTGAAGCTTTCTTT. The encoded protein is CASSPLPSGTEAFF.

V and J are TRBV15 and TRBJ1-2; a weak D match, TRBD1 (5 bases). V lost 9 bases to trimming and J lost 0 bases, with 17 bases between them. Germline lookup yields CDR1 LNHNV and CDR2 YYDKDF (reference sequence). This CDR3 spans 15 amino acids. In DNA form, the CDR3 reads TGTGCCACAGGGGAAGCGAGGAACTCTAACTATGGCTACACCTTC. Protein product: CATGEARNSNYGYTF.

The chain links TRBV5-4 to TRBJ2-7; tentative D call: TRBD2 (7 bases). Germline assignment: CDR1 SGHNT and CDR2 YYREEE (reference sequence). V was trimmed by 3 bases and J by 3 bases, leaving 10 bases between them. The CDR3 sequence is 13 residues long. The CDR3 region has the DNA TGTGCCAGCAGCTCGGGGGGCCGCTACGAGCAGTACTTC. It encodes CASSSGGRYEQYF.

Here the CDR3 reads CAWSGQENTEAFF. The CDR3 DNA reads TGTGCCTGGAGCGGACAGGAGAACACTGAAGCTTTCTTT. The rearrangement uses TRBV30 and TRBJ1-1; 7 positions match TRBD1. V dropped 3 bases and J dropped 1; count of bases not matched to a gene: 2. In germline, CDR1 is GTSNPN, CDR2 SVGIG (reference sequence). CDR3 length: 13 amino acids.

The V call is TRBV6-5, the J call TRBJ1-1; TRBD1 matches 9 bases. V shed 7 bases and J 4 bases; nucleotides not matched to a gene: 7. The length of the CDR3 is 14 residues. The germline CDR1 and CDR2 sequences are MNHEY and SVGAGI. The CDR3 here is CASKARTGATEAFF. The DNA for the CDR3 is TGTGCCAGCAAGGCGCGGACAGGGGCCACTGAAGCTTTCTTT.

This rearrangement joins TRBV5-6 to TRBJ1-1; TRBD1 might be the D (6 bases). The germline V gene has CDR1 SGHDT and CDR2 YYEEEE. V was trimmed by 0 bases and J by 1 base, leaving 13 bases between them. This CDR3 is built from 16 residues. The CDR3 protein is CASSLALSQGNTEAFF. CDR3 bases: TGTGCCAGCAGCTTGGCCCTATCACAGGGGAACACTGAAGCTTTCTTT.

The rearrangement joins TRBV5-4 to TRBJ1-6; no clear D gene. Germline loops: CDR1 SGHNT, CDR2 YYREEE (reference sequence). The CDR3 totals 18 residues. Trimming pared 0 bases from V and 0 bases from J, leaving 13 bases between. DNA of the CDR3: TGTGCCAGCAGCTTGGCCGGGGTCTCGAGCTCCTATAATTCACCCCTCCACTTT. Protein sequence: CASSLAGVSSSYNSPLHF.

The chain uses TRBV5-1 and TRBJ1-6, with 7 nucleotides matching TRBD1. J lost 9 bases, V lost 4 bases, and 1 base had no gene match. CDR1 is SGHRS and CDR2 is YFSETQ in the germline V gene. The CDR3 totals 12 residues. The CDR3 nucleotides read TGCGCCAGCAGCCCAGGGGGTTCACCCCTCCACTTT. Its protein is CASSPGGSPLHF.

The genes are TRBV10-3 and TRBJ2-2, with a weak D call TRBD2 (5 bases). Trimming shortened V by 0 bases and J by 4 bases, and 6 bases separated the two germline ends. This CDR3 has 14 amino acids. Germline loops: CDR1 ENHRY, CDR2 SYGVKD. The CDR3 DNA is TGTGCCATCAGTGAGTCTGCGGGCACCGGGGAGCTGTTTTTT. The encoded protein is CAISESAGTGELFF.

CDR3 in amino acids: CASSLRIQASTDTQYF. As DNA, the CDR3 is TGCGCCAGCAGCTTGAGAATCCAGGCTAGCACAGATACGCAGTATTTT. The chain uses TRBV5-1 and TRBJ2-3; no clear D. Trimming removed 1 base from V and 0 bases from J, with 12 bases in between. Germline loops: CDR1 SGHRS, CDR2 YFSETQ. This CDR3 region has 16 residues.

The chain uses TRBV5-6 and TRBJ1-2; 12 nucleotides match TRBD1. This CDR3 spans 16 amino acids. Germline CDR1 is SGHDT and CDR2 is YYEEEE. Losses at the gene ends were 4 bases for V and 6 bases for J; bases not matched to a gene: 10. CDR3 region: CASSGSGTGGRDGYTF. The DNA of the CDR3 is TGTGCCAGCAGCGGGAGCGGGACAGGGGGCAGGGATGGCTACACCTTC.

This clone showed up just once. This chain links TRBV7-2 with TRBJ1-1; D perhaps matches TRBD1 (6 bases). This CDR3 region has 13 residues. Germline CDR1 SGHTA, CDR2 FQGNSA. The ends were cut back, 2 bases at V and 5 bases at J, with 9 bases in the middle. The CDR3: CASSLTTGTEAFF. The CDR3 coding sequence is TGTGCCAGCAGCTTAACGACAGGTACTGAAGCTTTCTTT.

This chain links TRBV30 with TRBJ2-7; tentative D call: TRBD1 (6 bases). CDR1 GTSNPN and CDR2 SVGIG come from the germline V gene (reference sequence). This CDR3 region has 16 residues. The ends were cut back, 3 bases at V and 3 bases at J, with 21 bases in the middle. CDR3 in DNA: TGTGCCTGGAGGTCTCCTCGGACAGTTTTTTTCTACGAGCAGTACTTC. Its protein product is CAWRSPRTVFFYEQYF.

The chain employs TRBV5-4 and TRBJ2-7, with 9 bases identical to TRBD1. Germline V gene lookup returns CDR1 SGHNT and CDR2 YYREEE (reference sequence). The CDR3 is 14 amino acids. Unmatched junction bases numbered 7, after V lost 4 bases and J lost 5 bases. The CDR3 protein is CASSPRQGVHEQYF. For the CDR3, the DNA is TGTGCCAGCAGCCCCCGACAGGGGGTCCACGAGCAGTACTTC.

CDR3 sequence (DNA): TGCGCCAGCAGCTTGGTCGGTCGGGACTCGGATTCACCCCTCCACTTT. Protein product: CASSLVGRDSDSPLHF. This chain links TRBV5-1 with TRBJ1-6, with TRBD1 as a possible D gene (5 bases). Trimming removed 0 bases from V and 8 bases from J, with 15 bases in between. The germline CDR1 and CDR2 sequences are SGHRS and YFSETQ. This CDR3 has 16 residues.

V usage is TRBV7-2 and J usage is TRBJ1-5; no reliable D call. The CDR3 spans 15 residues. With 2 bases removed from V and 1 base from J, the gap between germline ends came to 9 bases. Germline assignment: CDR1 SGHTA and CDR2 FQGNSA. The CDR3 spells CASSLSGRSNQPQHF. CDR3 sequence (DNA): TGTGCCAGCAGCTTATCCGGGAGGAGCAATCAGCCCCAGCATTTT.

The CDR3 here is CASSRLGAVEAFF. The CDR3 DNA sequence: TGTGCCAGCAGCCGGTTGGGGGCGGTTGAAGCTTTCTTT. The rearrangement links TRBV2 to TRBJ1-1; tentative D call: TRBD1 (6 bases). Looked up from germline, CDR1 is SNHLY and CDR2 is FYNNEI. Trimming took off 6 bases at V and 7 bases at J, with 15 bases between the two ends. This CDR3 comprises 13 residues. Drawing the rest from reference TRBV2 and TRBJ1-1, the complete variable domain is EPEVTQTPSHQVTQMGQEVILRCVPISNHLYFYWYRQILGQKVEFLVSFYNNEISEKSEIFDDQFSVERPDGSNFTLKIRSTKLEDSAMYFCASSRLGAVEAFFGQGTRLTVV.

The V and J genes are TRBV7-3 and TRBJ2-2; 11 bases align to TRBD2. The V gene end was trimmed by 2 bases and the J gene end by 4 bases; junction bases not matched to a gene: 6. The CDR3 totals 17 residues. Per germline, CDR1 SGHTA and CDR2 FQGTGA. The CDR3 loop is CASSLLGTSGTTGELFF. The CDR3 bases are TGTGCCAGCAGCTTACTGGGGACTAGCGGTACCACCGGGGAGCTGTTTTTT.

There are a few counts of this clone. V usage is TRBV19 and J usage is TRBJ1-2, with D perhaps TRBD1 (6 bases). The CDR3 consists of 15 residues. The V end lost 4 bases, the J end lost 0 bases, and 12 bases lay between the germline ends. Germline CDR1 reads LNHDA; CDR2 reads SQIVND (reference sequence). CDR3 DNA: TGTGCCAGTAGTAATCGGGACATGACTAACTATGGCTACACCTTC. This sequence encodes CASSNRDMTNYGYTF.

The chain combines TRBV4-3 with TRBJ1-3; D is possibly TRBD1 (6 bases). The CDR3 is 16 amino acids. The V and J ends lost 0 bases and 2 bases respectively, with 11 bases between them. Germline V gene lookup returns CDR1 LGHNA and CDR2 YSLEER. The CDR3 DNA reads TGCGCCAGCAGCCAAGACCTACAGGGACCTGGAAACACCATATATTTT. Translation gives CASSQDLQGPGNTIYF.